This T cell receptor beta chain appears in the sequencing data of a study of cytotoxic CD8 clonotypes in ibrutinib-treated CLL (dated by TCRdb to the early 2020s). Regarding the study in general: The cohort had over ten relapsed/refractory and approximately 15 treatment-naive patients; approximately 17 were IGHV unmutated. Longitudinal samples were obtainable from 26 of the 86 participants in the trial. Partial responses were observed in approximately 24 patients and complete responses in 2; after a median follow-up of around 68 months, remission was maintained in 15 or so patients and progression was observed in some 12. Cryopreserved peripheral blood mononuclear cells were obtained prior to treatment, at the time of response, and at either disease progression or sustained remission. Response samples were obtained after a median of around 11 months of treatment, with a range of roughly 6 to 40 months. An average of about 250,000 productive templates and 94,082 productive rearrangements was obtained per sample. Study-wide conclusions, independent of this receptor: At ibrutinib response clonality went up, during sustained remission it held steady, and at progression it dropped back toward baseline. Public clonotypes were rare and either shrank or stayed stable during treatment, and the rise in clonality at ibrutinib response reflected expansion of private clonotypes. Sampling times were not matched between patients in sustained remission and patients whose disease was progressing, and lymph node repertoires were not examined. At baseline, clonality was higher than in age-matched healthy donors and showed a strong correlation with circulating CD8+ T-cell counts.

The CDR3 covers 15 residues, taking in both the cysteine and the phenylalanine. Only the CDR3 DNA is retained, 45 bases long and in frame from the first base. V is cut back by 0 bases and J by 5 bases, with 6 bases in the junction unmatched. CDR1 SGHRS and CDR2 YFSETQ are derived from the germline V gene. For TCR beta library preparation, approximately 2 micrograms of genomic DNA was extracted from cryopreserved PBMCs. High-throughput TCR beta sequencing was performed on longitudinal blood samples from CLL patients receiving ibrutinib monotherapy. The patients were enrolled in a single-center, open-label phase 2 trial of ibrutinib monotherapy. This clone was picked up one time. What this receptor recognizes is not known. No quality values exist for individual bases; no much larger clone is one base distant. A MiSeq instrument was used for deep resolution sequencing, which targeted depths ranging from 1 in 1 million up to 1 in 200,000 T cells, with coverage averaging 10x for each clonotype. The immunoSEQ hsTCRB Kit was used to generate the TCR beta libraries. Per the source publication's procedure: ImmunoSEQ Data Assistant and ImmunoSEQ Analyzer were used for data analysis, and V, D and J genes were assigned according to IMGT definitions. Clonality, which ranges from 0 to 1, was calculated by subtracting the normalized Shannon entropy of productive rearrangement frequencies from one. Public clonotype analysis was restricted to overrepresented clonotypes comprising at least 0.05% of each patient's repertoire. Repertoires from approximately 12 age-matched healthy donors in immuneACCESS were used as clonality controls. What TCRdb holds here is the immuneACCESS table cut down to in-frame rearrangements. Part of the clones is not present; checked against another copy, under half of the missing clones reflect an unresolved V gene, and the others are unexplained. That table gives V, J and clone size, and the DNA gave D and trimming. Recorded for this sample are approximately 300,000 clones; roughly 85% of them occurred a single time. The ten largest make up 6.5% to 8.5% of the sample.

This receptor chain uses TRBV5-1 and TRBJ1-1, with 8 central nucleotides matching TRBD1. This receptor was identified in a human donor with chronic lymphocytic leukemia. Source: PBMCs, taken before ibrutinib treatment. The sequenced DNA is TGCGCCAGCAGCTTGGTGACAGGGGTAAGAACTGAAGCTTTCTTT. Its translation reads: CASSLVTGVRTEAFF.